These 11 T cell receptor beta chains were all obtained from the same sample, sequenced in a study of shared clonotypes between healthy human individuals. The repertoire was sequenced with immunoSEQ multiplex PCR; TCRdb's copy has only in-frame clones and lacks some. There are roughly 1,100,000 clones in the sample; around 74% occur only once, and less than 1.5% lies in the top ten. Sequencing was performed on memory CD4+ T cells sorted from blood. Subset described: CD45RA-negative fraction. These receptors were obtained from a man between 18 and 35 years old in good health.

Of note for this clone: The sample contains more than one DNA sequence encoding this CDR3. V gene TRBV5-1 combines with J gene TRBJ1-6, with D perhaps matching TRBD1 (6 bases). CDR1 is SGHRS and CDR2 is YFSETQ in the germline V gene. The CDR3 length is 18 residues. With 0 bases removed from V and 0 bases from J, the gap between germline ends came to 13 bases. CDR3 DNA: TGCGCCAGCAGCTTGGTTGGCAGGGGTAGCTCCTATAATTCACCCCTCCACTTT. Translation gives CASSLVGRGSSYNSPLHF.

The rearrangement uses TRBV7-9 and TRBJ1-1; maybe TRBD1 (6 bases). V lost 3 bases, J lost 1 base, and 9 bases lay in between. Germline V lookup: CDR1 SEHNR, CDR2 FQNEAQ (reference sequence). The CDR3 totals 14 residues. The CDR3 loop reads CASSFGQWNTEAFF. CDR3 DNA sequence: TGTGCCAGCAGCTTCGGACAGTGGAACACTGAAGCTTTCTTT.

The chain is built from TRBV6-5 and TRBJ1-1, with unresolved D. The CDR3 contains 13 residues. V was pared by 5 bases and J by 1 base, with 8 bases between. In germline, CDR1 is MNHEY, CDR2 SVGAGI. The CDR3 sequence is CASSTPGNTEAFF. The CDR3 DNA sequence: TGTGCCAGCAGTACACCAGGGAACACTGAAGCTTTCTTT.

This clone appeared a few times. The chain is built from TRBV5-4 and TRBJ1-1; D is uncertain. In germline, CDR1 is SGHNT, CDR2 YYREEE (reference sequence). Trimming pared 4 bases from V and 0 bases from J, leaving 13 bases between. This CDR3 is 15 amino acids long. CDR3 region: CASSRGELMNTEAFF. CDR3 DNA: TGTGCCAGCAGCCGGGGAGAGCTGATGAACACTGAAGCTTTCTTT.

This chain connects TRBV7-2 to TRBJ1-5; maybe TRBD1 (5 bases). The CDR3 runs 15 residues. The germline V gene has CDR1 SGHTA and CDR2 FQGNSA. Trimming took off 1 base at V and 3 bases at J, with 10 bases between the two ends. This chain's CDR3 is CASSLGPGINQPQHF. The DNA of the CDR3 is TGTGCCAGCAGCTTAGGACCAGGGATCAATCAGCCCCAGCATTTT.

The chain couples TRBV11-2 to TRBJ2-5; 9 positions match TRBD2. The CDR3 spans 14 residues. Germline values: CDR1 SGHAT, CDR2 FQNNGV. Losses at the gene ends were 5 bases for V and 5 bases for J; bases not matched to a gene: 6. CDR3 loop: CASSPGTSQETQYF. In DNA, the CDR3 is TGTGCCAGCAGCCCCGGGACTAGCCAGGAGACCCAGTACTTC.

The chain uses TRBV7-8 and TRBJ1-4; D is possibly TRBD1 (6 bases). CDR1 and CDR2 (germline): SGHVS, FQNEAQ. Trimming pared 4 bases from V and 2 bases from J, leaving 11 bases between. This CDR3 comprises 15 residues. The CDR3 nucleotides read TGTGCCAGCAGCTCCAGGGGTAGGACTAATGAAAAACTGTTTTTT. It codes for CASSSRGRTNEKLFF.

In nucleotides, the CDR3 is TGTGCCAGCAGTTTATCGGGGGGGTCCGCCTACGAGCAGTACTTC. Translation gives CASSLSGGSAYEQYF. V usage is TRBV27 and J usage is TRBJ2-7, with TRBD2 identical over 7 bases. This CDR3 comprises 15 residues. V trimming: 0 bases; J trimming: 2 bases; junction bases outside the gene matches: 4. The V gene's germline CDR1 is MNHEY and CDR2 SMNVEV (reference sequence).

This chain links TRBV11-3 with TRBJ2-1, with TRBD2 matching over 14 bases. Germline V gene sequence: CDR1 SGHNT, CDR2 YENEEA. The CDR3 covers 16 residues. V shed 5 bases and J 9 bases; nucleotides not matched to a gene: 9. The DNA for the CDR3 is TGTGCCAGCAGCCAAGGACTAGCGGGAGGAAAGGTTGAGCAGTTCTTC. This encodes CASSQGLAGGKVEQFF.

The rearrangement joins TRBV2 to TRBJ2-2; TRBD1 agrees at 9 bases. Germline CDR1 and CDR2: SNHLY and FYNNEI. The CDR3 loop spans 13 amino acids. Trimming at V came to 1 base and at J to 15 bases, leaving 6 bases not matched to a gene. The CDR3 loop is CASSEEARDRVFF. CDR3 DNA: TGTGCCAGCAGTGAAGAGGCCCGGGACAGGGTGTTTTTT.

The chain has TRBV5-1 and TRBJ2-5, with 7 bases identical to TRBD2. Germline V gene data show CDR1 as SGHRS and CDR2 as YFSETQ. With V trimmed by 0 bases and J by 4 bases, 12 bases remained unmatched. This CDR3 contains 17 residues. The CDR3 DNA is TGCGCCAGCAGCTTGGGGGCTCTATCTTCGGGAGGAGAGACCCAGTACTTC. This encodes CASSLGALSSGGETQYF.